This passage covers 24 T cell receptor beta chains from one sample sequenced in a study of OX40 agonist ivuxolimab in advanced cancers. Using immunoSEQ multiplex PCR, the repertoire was profiled, and TCRdb retains in-frame clones only, with some absent. The sample holds about 58,000 clones; around 79% are singletons and the top ten take over 1%. Sequencing used CD4+ or CD8+ T cells sorted from blood, obtained in a trial of the OX40 agonist ivuxolimab. The receptors originated from an adult with an advanced solid tumor such as melanoma, head and neck, liver or kidney cancer.

The CDR3 DNA is TGTGCCAGTAGTATACAAACAGGGTTAGGCAATCAGCCCCAGCATTTT. It yields the protein CASSIQTGLGNQPQHF. The V call is TRBV19, the J call TRBJ1-5, with D perhaps matching TRBD1 (6 bases). The germline V gene encodes CDR1 LNHDA and CDR2 SQIVND (reference sequence). This CDR3 spans 16 amino acids. V shed 2 bases and J shed 2 bases, with 13 bases lying between them.

The chain combines TRBV6-1 with TRBJ1-6; tentative D call: TRBD1 (5 bases). CDR3 length: 13 amino acids. Germline V lookup: CDR1 MNHNS, CDR2 SASEGT. V lost 10 bases and J lost 6, with 13 bases in between. CDR3 coding DNA: TGTGCCATTACACCGGGGCCTAATTCACCCCTCCACTTT. Translated, it gives CAITPGPNSPLHF.

This clone was seen a few times. V is TRBV27 and J is TRBJ1-6; TRBD1 aligns across 9 bases. The J segment lost 9 bases and the V segment lost 5 bases, leaving 8 bases of the junction unmatched. The CDR3 runs to 15 residues. CDR1 and CDR2 (germline): MNHEY, SMNVEV (reference sequence). The CDR3 spells CASSPLGQGGSPLHF. The CDR3 DNA reads as TGTGCCAGCAGTCCTCTGGGACAGGGAGGTTCACCCCTCCACTTT.

The CDR3 bases are TGTGCCAGCAGCCCGGCCGGGATCCAAGAGACCCAGTACTTC. This translates into CASSPAGIQETQYF. The chain combines TRBV7-3 with TRBJ2-5, with D maybe TRBD2 (5 bases). V was clipped by 5 bases and J by 1 base, with 11 bases between them. The V gene's germline CDR1 is SGHTA and CDR2 FQGTGA. The CDR3 sequence is 14 residues long.

V usage is TRBV19 and J usage is TRBJ1-2; D might be TRBD1 (6 bases). Germline V CDR1 and CDR2: LNHDA, SQIVND (reference sequence). The CDR3 totals 15 residues. V was clipped by 5 bases and J by 4 bases, with 17 bases between them. The CDR3 region has the DNA TGTGCCAGTAGTCACCGGGACACTTCCACCTATGGCTACACCTTC. Encoded protein: CASSHRDTSTYGYTF.

The rearrangement uses TRBV7-3 and TRBJ2-1, with a weak D call TRBD2 (7 bases). Deletions cut 2 bases from V and 4 bases from J, with 15 bases between. This CDR3 has 16 amino acids. Germline loops: CDR1 SGHTA, CDR2 FQGTGA. The CDR3 sequence is CASSLSAAGAYNEQFF. Here the CDR3 DNA reads TGTGCCAGCAGCTTATCTGCTGCGGGGGCGTACAATGAGCAGTTCTTC.

DNA for the CDR3: TGTGCCAGTAGTATCGAACAGGGGGCCCAGCCCCAGCATTTT. Protein: CASSIEQGAQPQHF. The genes are TRBV19 and TRBJ1-5, with 9 bases aligning to TRBD1. V was pared by 3 bases and J by 7 bases, with 4 bases of the junction left unmatched. Germline V gene sequence: CDR1 LNHDA, CDR2 SQIVND (reference sequence). This CDR3 comprises 14 residues.

The genes are TRBV18 and TRBJ2-7; 9 nucleotides line up with TRBD1. The length of the CDR3 is 17 residues. The trim removed 1 base at V and 4 bases at J, leaving 11 bases unmatched. CDR1 and CDR2 (germline): KGHSH, LQKENI. The CDR3 DNA sequence: TGTGCCAGCTCACCACAGCACGGGACAGGGTGGGCTTACGAGCAGTACTTC. It translates to CASSPQHGTGWAYEQYF.

The chain is built from TRBV30 and TRBJ2-7, with 10 bases fitting TRBD1. Germline CDR1 and CDR2: GTSNPN and SVGIG (reference sequence). This CDR3 has 16 amino acids. Trimming cost V 0 bases and J 1 base; bases outside gene matches: 6. The CDR3 here is CAWSVFWTGGSYEQYF. The CDR3 region has the DNA TGTGCCTGGAGTGTTTTTTGGACAGGGGGTTCCTACGAGCAGTACTTC.

V usage is TRBV5-1 and J usage is TRBJ2-2; D call uncertain. This CDR3 contains 11 residues. From germline, CDR1 is SGHRS and CDR2 YFSETQ. The germline V and J ends were trimmed by 3 bases and 4 bases, with 1 base remaining between them. CDR3 in amino acids: CASSSTGELFF. In nucleotides, the CDR3 is TGCGCCAGCAGCTCCACCGGGGAGCTGTTTTTT. Complete variable domain (other parts from reference TRBV5-1 and TRBJ2-2): KAGVTQTPRYLIKTRGQQVTLSCSPISGHRSVSWYQQTPGQGLQFLFEYFSETQRNKGNFPGRFSGRQFSNSRSEMNVSTLELGDSALYLCASSSTGELFFGEGSRLTVL.

The chain couples TRBV19 to TRBJ1-5; D gene unclear. Germline-derived CDR1 and CDR2 are LNHDA and SQIVND (reference sequence). The V end was cut by 1 base, the J end by 9 bases, with 10 bases between. This CDR3 contains 13 residues. CDR3 DNA sequence: TGTGCCAGTAGTATAGGAGGGAGGACGCCCCAGCATTTT. It specifies CASSIGGRTPQHF. Full variable domain (remainder filled in from reference TRBV19 and TRBJ1-5): DGGITQSPKYLFRKEGQNVTLSCEQNLNHDAMYWYRQDPGQGLRLIYYSQIVNDFQKGDIAEGYSVSREKKESFPLTVTSAQKNPTAFYLCASSIGGRTPQHFGDGTRLSIL.

The chain employs TRBV7-9 and TRBJ1-5; tentative D call: TRBD1 (5 bases). The V gene's germline CDR1 is SEHNR and CDR2 FQNEAQ (reference sequence). The length of the CDR3 is 16 residues. Trimming removed 1 base from V and 2 bases from J, with 12 bases in between. The CDR3 sequence: CASSLVGAEGNQPQHF. CDR3 nucleotide sequence: TGTGCCAGCAGCTTAGTAGGGGCCGAGGGCAATCAGCCCCAGCATTTT.

The chain links TRBV6-1 to TRBJ1-5; D not certain. The CDR3 sequence is 14 residues long. Germline V gives CDR1 MNHNS, CDR2 SASEGT. Trimming stripped 0 bases from V and 5 bases from J, with 8 bases between. CDR3 in DNA: TGTGCCAGCAGTGAAGCCCCCTGGGATCAGCCCCAGCATTTT. It translates to CASSEAPWDQPQHF.

This clone was picked up one time. The chain combines TRBV28 with TRBJ2-7; D is undetermined. From germline, CDR1 is MDHEN and CDR2 SYDVKM. This CDR3 has 13 amino acids. The CDR3 nucleotides read TGTGCTACGGACCCTTCAAGGGAATACGAGCAGTACTTC. Amino acid sequence: CATDPSREYEQYF.

V is TRBV28 and J is TRBJ2-1, with 7 bases that match TRBD1. The V and J ends lost 5 bases and 10 bases, in that order; junction bases with no gene match: 5. From germline, CDR1 is MDHEN and CDR2 SYDVKM. This CDR3 region has 12 residues. The CDR3 coding sequence is TGTGCCAGCAGTCGACAGGGACCCGAGCAGTTCTTC. It is translated as CASSRQGPEQFF.

As regards this clone: Relative to the germline gene, one junction end is altered; a read error may explain this. The chain uses TRBV6-1 and TRBJ2-7; D is perhaps TRBD2 (6 bases). The CDR3 sequence is 15 residues long. Per the germline V gene, CDR1 is MNHNS and CDR2 is SASEGT. The CDR3 region has the DNA TGTGCCAGCAGCGAAGGGACTTCCACAGCCTACGAGCAGTACTTC. Its protein product is CASSEGTSTAYEQYF.

The V and J genes are TRBV6-5 and TRBJ2-5; D might be TRBD1 (5 bases). The CDR3 runs to 14 residues. V lost 0 bases and J lost 3, with 8 bases in between. Germline CDR1 reads MNHEY; CDR2 reads SVGAGI. The CDR3 is CASSYSPTEETQYF. In DNA form, the CDR3 reads TGTGCCAGCAGTTACTCCCCGACAGAAGAGACCCAGTACTTC.

The V call is TRBV29-1, the J call TRBJ2-7, with 9 bases identical to TRBD1. V dropped 2 bases and J dropped 5; count of bases not matched to a gene: 4. Germline CDR1 is SQVTM and CDR2 is ANQGSEA. The CDR3 covers 13 residues. DNA for the CDR3: TGCAGCGTTGAAAAGGGGACAGGGAACGAGCAGTACTTC. It specifies CSVEKGTGNEQYF.

This rearrangement joins TRBV30 to TRBJ1-5, with 9 bases fitting TRBD1. V was pared by 5 bases and J by 6 bases, with 5 bases of the junction left unmatched. This CDR3 is built from 13 residues. In germline, CDR1 is GTSNPN, CDR2 SVGIG (reference sequence). The CDR3 reads CAWGTGGSQPQHF. CDR3 sequence (DNA): TGTGCCTGGGGTACAGGGGGCTCTCAGCCCCAGCATTTT.

The V call is TRBV5-1, the J call TRBJ1-2, with D possibly matching TRBD1 (5 bases). The V and J ends lost 0 bases and 12 bases respectively, with 15 bases between them. Germline loops: CDR1 SGHRS, CDR2 YFSETQ. The CDR3 sequence is 13 residues long. The chain's CDR3 is CASSLAGGIQNTF. CDR3 in DNA: TGCGCCAGCAGCTTGGCCGGGGGGATTCAGAACACCTTC.

This clone has a single count. The V and J genes are TRBV30 and TRBJ1-1; 8 bases agree with TRBD1. Germline-derived CDR1 and CDR2 are GTSNPN and SVGIG (reference sequence). The length of the CDR3 is 14 residues. Losses at the gene ends were 2 bases for V and 0 bases for J; bases not matched to a gene: 2. The CDR3 here is CAWSRTGLNTEAFF. CDR3 in DNA: TGTGCCTGGAGTCGGACAGGGTTGAACACTGAAGCTTTCTTT. Using reference TRBV30 and TRBJ1-1 for the parts outside the CDR3, the full variable domain is SQTIHQWPATLVQPVGSPLSLECTVEGTSNPNLYWYRQAAGRGLQLLFYSVGIGQISSEVPQNLSASRPQDRQFILSSKKLLLSDSGFYLCAWSRTGLNTEAFFGQGTRLTVV.

The chain couples TRBV6-5 to TRBJ1-2; maybe TRBD1 (5 bases). Per germline, CDR1 MNHEY and CDR2 SVGAGI. With 2 bases removed from V and 4 bases from J, the gap between germline ends came to 14 bases. The CDR3 runs to 15 residues. CDR3 sequence reads: CASSYGGTDGYGYTF. Here the CDR3 DNA reads TGTGCCAGCAGTTACGGCGGGACCGACGGCTATGGCTACACCTTC.

This clone showed up just a few times. The genes are TRBV7-9 and TRBJ2-3, with 9 bases lining up with TRBD1. The germline V gene encodes CDR1 SEHNR and CDR2 FQNEAQ (reference sequence). J lost 2 bases, V lost 5 bases, and 5 bases had no gene match. CDR3 size: 15 residues. The CDR3 reads CASSKGQGITDTQYF. CDR3 DNA: TGTGCCAGCAGCAAGGGACAGGGAATCACAGATACGCAGTATTTT.

The sample holds a few counts of this clone. The J gene is TRBJ2-7, the V gene TRBV11-3; TRBD2 matches at 7 bases. Germline assignment: CDR1 SGHNT and CDR2 YENEEA. V lost 0 bases, J lost 2 bases, and 7 bases stayed unmatched. CDR3 size: 16 residues. The DNA for the CDR3 is TGTGCCAGCAGCTTAGATGGGCCTAGCGGCACCTACGAGCAGTACTTC. It translates to CASSLDGPSGTYEQYF.